Listed below are T cell receptor beta chains from one sample, sequenced in a study of blood T cell repertoires in COVID-19. Data came from immunoSEQ multiplex PCR; TCRdb stores just in-frame clones and leaves some out. The data show some 700,000 clones, 75% to 90% seen once. Sequenced input: peripheral blood. These TCRs come from a woman aged 18-29 years with acute or convalescent COVID-19. CDR3s include the opening cysteine and the closing phenylalanine or tryptophan.

v_gene	len	j_gene	CDR3aa
TRBV15	16	TRBJ2-3	CATSRVAGEGEDTQYF
TRBV7-2	14	TRBJ2-7	CASSRGTPGYEQYF
TRBV27	17	TRBJ1-2	CASSPTATTGANYGYTF
TRBV7-9	12	TRBJ2-3	CASSSRGDTQYF
TRBV12-3/TRBV12-4	13	TRBJ2-7	CASSLATGYEQYF
TRBV20-1	10	TRBJ1-1	CSAGRDRVFF
TRBV28	14	TRBJ1-5	CASSLGQGAQPQHF
TRBV27	16	TRBJ2-1	CASSSWTGKNYNEQFF
TRBV5-4	16	TRBJ2-3	CASSLPSVHSTDTQYF
TRBV6-2/TRBV6-3	17	TRBJ1-4	CASSYRGNGIDGEKLFF
TRBV6-2/TRBV6-3	15	TRBJ1-4	CASSYSPGLREKLFF
TRBV7-9	16	TRBJ2-1	CASSSVRGSSYNEQFF
TRBV3-1/TRBV3-2	13	TRBJ1-5	CASSQGPGQPQHF
TRBV7-6	21	TRBJ1-6	CASSPSVGRGQGSSYNSPLHF
TRBV7-2	15	TRBJ1-1	CASFPRQGAHTEAFF
TRBV7-2	14	TRBJ2-1	CASSLTGGTFPQFF
TRBV7-3	14	TRBJ2-7	CASSPGTGTYEQYF
TRBV12-5	14	TRBJ1-6	CASGLVPLNSPLHF
TRBV7-2	15	TRBJ2-3	CASTLGGGAGGMQYF
TRBV7-2	15	TRBJ1-4	CASSFMGRQDEKLFF
TRBV30	13	TRBJ1-5	CAWSVNGYQPQHF
TRBV3-1/TRBV3-2	18	TRBJ2-3	CASSIAKVLAGSTDTQYF
TRBV9	15	TRBJ1-2	CASSAIKTGGYGYTF
TRBV6-2/TRBV6-3	18	TRBJ2-7	CASSYLSTSGVNSYEQYF
TRBV24-1	15	TRBJ1-2	CATSDGGRDRDGYTF
TRBV13	14	TRBJ2-1	CASSPTGSYNEQFF
TRBV30	11	TRBJ1-2	CAWSASYGYTF
TRBV9	15	TRBJ1-1	CASSVGGGLDTEAFF
TRBV30	13	TRBJ1-4	CAWNRQGDEKLFF
TRBV7-2	15	TRBJ1-1	CASSRYRSENTEAFF
TRBV24-1	12	TRBJ1-5	CATSGAGTLQHF
TRBV4-1	15	TRBJ1-2	CASSHLPGGQIPYTF
TRBV19	16	TRBJ1-2	CASRVDRGRKLYGYTF
TRBV5-1	15	TRBJ1-2	CASSFQTGVDYGYTF
TRBV7-8	14	TRBJ1-2	CASSHRTANYGYTF
TRBV6-6	14	TRBJ2-7	CASGLSAIPYEQYF
TRBV9	15	TRBJ2-7	CASSGGTGGFDEQYF
TRBV28	14	TRBJ1-1	CASSRAGANTEAFF
TRBV5-1	18	TRBJ2-3	CASSLGGQGGLSTDTQYF
TRBV7-4	13	TRBJ1-5	CASSFGHNKPQHF